A single sample is the source of the 27 T cell receptor beta chains below, sequenced in a study of quantifying T cell responses using KT2 cells (dated by TCRdb to about 2017). About the investigation overall: RNA was DNase-treated and reverse transcribed with TCR alpha and beta constant-region primers, mostly using SuperScript III.

The method behind the library was UMI-ligation and nested PCR. The sample was run on an Illumina MiSeq. A single-stranded oligonucleotide carrying the Illumina SP2 sequence and a UMI was ligated to the cDNA 3' end using T4 RNA ligase 1. PCR1 used about 4 cycles (98 degrees C 15 s, 69 degrees C 30 s, 72 degrees C 40 s), and the beta primer was an equimolar mix of RC1.1 and RC1.2 that covered TRBC1 and TRBC2. The raw public data were reprocessed by TCRdb itself: fastp quality trimming at Q25, MiXCR clonotype calling, in-frame beta chains only. Every CDR3 protein is listed once, alongside the most common genes and DNA of its rows. Counted in this sample were tens of thousands of distinct CDR3 sequences; roughly 11% of them appeared once. The ten top clones hold about 10% of the sample. The sample consisted of PBMCs spiked with cells of the T cell clone KT2. The receptor source for this set is a human donor.

V is TRBV20-1 and J is TRBJ1-2; 7 bases fit TRBD1. Germline loops: CDR1 DFQATT, CDR2 SNEGSKA (reference sequence). The V and J ends lost 3 bases and 2 bases, in that order; junction bases with no gene match: 3. The CDR3 covers 13 residues. The DNA for the CDR3 is TGCAGTGCTAGTGTGGGACAGAACTATGGCTACACCTTC. This gives the protein CSASVGQNYGYTF.

The V call is TRBV6-1, the J call TRBJ1-1, with D tentatively TRBD1 (5 bases). V lost 2 bases and J 0 bases, leaving 10 bases between the germline ends. CDR3 length equals 15 residues. Germline V gives CDR1 MNHNS, CDR2 SASEGT. The CDR3 is CASSEIGVVNTEAFF. The CDR3, as DNA: TGTGCCAGCAGTGAAATAGGGGTGGTGAACACTGAAGCTTTCTTT.

There are a few counts of this clonotype. The chain joins TRBV7-2 to TRBJ2-4, with 7 bases that match TRBD2. V shed 5 bases, J shed 7 bases, and the junction held 5 bases outside the gene matches. Germline assignment: CDR1 SGHTA and CDR2 FQGNSA. The CDR3 spans 13 residues. This chain's CDR3 is CASSVDGGNIQYF. The CDR3 DNA follows: TGTGCCAGCAGCGTGGACGGGGGGAACATTCAGTACTTC.

The sample holds many counts of this clonotype. This rearrangement joins TRBV30 to TRBJ1-3; D is uncertain. The CDR3 has 13 residues. Trimming took 0 bases from V and 6 from J, leaving 9 bases between them. Germline CDR1 reads GTSNPN; CDR2 reads SVGIG (reference sequence). The CDR3 loop is CAWSVSGENTIYF. The DNA for the CDR3 is TGTGCCTGGAGTGTGAGTGGGGAAAACACCATATATTTT.

The CDR3 sequence: CASSTGNTGELFF. The CDR3 region has the DNA TGTGCCAGCAGTACAGGGAACACCGGGGAGCTGTTTTTT. V gene TRBV2 combines with J gene TRBJ2-2; a possible D gene is TRBD1 (5 bases). V was trimmed by 5 bases and J by 1 base, leaving 5 bases between them. The V gene's germline CDR1 is SNHLY and CDR2 FYNNEI. The CDR3 is 13 amino acids. The full variable domain, with the rest looked up from reference TRBV2 and TRBJ2-2, is EPEVTQTPSHQVTQMGQEVILRCVPISNHLYFYWYRQILGQKVEFLVSFYNNEISEKSEIFDDQFSVERPDGSNFTLKIRSTKLEDSAMYFCASSTGNTGELFFGEGSRLTVL.

This clonotype was picked up a small number of times. This rearrangement joins TRBV4-3 to TRBJ1-5; no clear D gene. In germline, CDR1 is LGHNA, CDR2 YSLEER. The length of the CDR3 is 14 residues. Deletions cut 1 base from V and 4 bases from J, with 8 bases between. The CDR3 spells CASSQAGQNQPQHF. In DNA form, the CDR3 reads TGCGCCAGCAGCCAAGCTGGGCAGAATCAGCCCCAGCATTTT.

The chain carries TRBV5-1 and TRBJ1-2; 9 bases map to TRBD1. Per germline, CDR1 SGHRS and CDR2 YFSETQ. This CDR3 spans 13 amino acids. Germline trimming cut 5 bases from V and 14 bases from J; bases unmatched to any gene: 13. The chain's CDR3 is CASSPDRGYPWTF. The CDR3 DNA sequence: TGCGCCAGCAGTCCCGACAGGGGGTACCCCTGGACCTTC.

The chain recombines TRBV11-2 with TRBJ2-5; D gene unclear. Germline V gene data show CDR1 as SGHAT and CDR2 as FQNNGV. This CDR3 has 14 amino acids. The V and J ends lost 7 bases and 1 base respectively, with 13 bases between them. The chain's CDR3 is CASTLTLSQETQYF. DNA for the CDR3: TGTGCCAGCACCCTCACCCTTTCCCAAGAGACCCAGTACTTC.

This clonotype was counted ten times or more. The chain has TRBV6-5 and TRBJ2-7; TRBD1 matches at 7 bases. Germline CDR1 and CDR2: MNHEY and SVGAGI. There are 13 residues in the CDR3. The ends lost 8 bases at V and 4 bases at J; junction bases unmatched: 8. The CDR3 region has the DNA TGTGCCAGCGGTGTAGGGGGCGCGTACGAGCAGTACTTC. The encoded protein is CASGVGGAYEQYF.

This clonotype occurred a few times. This sequence joins TRBV18 and TRBJ2-7, with D perhaps matching TRBD1 (7 bases). V shed 3 bases and J shed 1 base, with 13 bases lying between them. Germline CDR1 reads KGHSH; CDR2 reads LQKENI. The CDR3 length is 15 residues. The CDR3 spells CASSPEGAASYEQYF. The DNA for the CDR3 is TGTGCCAGCTCACCGGAGGGGGCGGCATCCTACGAGCAGTACTTC. The full variable domain, its missing parts supplied by reference TRBV18 and TRBJ2-7, is NAGVMQNPRHLVRRRGQEARLRCSPMKGHSHVYWYRQLPEEGLKFMVYLQKENIIDESGMPKERFSAEFPKEGPSILRIQQVVRGDSAAYFCASSPEGAASYEQYFGPGTRLTVT.

The gene calls are TRBV13 and TRBJ2-3; no reliable D call. This CDR3 has 12 residues. From germline, CDR1 is PRHDT and CDR2 FYEKMQ (reference sequence). The V and J ends lost 1 base and 4 bases respectively, with 3 bases between them. CDR3 loop: CASSLVADTQYF. The CDR3 DNA is TGTGCCAGCAGCTTAGTCGCAGATACGCAGTATTTT.

The rearrangement uses TRBV18 and TRBJ2-7; 10 nucleotides agree with TRBD1. In germline, CDR1 is KGHSH, CDR2 LQKENI. V lost 5 bases and J lost 0; bases outside the gene matches: 10. This CDR3 is 17 amino acids long. The CDR3 DNA sequence: TGTGCCAGCTCAGGGACAGGGGTGAGGGTGAGCTCCTACGAGCAGTACTTC. Its protein is CASSGTGVRVSSYEQYF.

This clonotype was detected a few times. The chain joins TRBV7-9 to TRBJ2-1; 12 positions match TRBD2. Losses at the gene ends were 5 bases for V and 10 bases for J; bases not matched to a gene: 9. Germline V gene data show CDR1 as SEHNR and CDR2 as FQNEAQ (reference sequence). The CDR3 runs to 15 residues. CDR3 sequence reads: CASSPRLAGVGEQFF. The CDR3 DNA reads as TGTGCCAGCAGCCCGCGACTAGCGGGAGTAGGGGAGCAGTTCTTC.

The chain combines TRBV4-2 with TRBJ1-1, with D perhaps matching TRBD1 (6 bases). V dropped 5 bases and J dropped 3 bases, with 10 bases sitting between them. The germline CDR1 and CDR2 sequences are LGHNA and YNFKEQ. The CDR3 length is 13 residues. The CDR3 DNA reads TGTGCCAGCAGCAAGGACAGTCACACTGAAGCTTTCTTT. It codes for CASSKDSHTEAFF.

V is TRBV4-3 and J is TRBJ2-5, with D unresolved. This CDR3 comprises 13 residues. V was trimmed by 3 bases and J by 10 bases, leaving 15 bases between them. Looked up from germline, CDR1 is LGHNA and CDR2 is YSLEER. CDR3 loop: CASSQGPTQDQYF. The CDR3, as DNA: TGCGCCAGCAGCCAGGGCCCGACCCAGGACCAGTACTTC.

This clonotype was detected many times. The chain links TRBV11-3 to TRBJ2-7; D may be TRBD1 (6 bases). The CDR3 totals 15 residues. V was clipped by 5 bases and J by 3 bases, with 17 bases between them. Germline assignment: CDR1 SGHNT and CDR2 YENEEA. CDR3 in DNA: TGTGCCAGCAGCCAAAACAGGGTGAAATTCTACGAGCAGTACTTC. Its translation is CASSQNRVKFYEQYF.

V usage is TRBV6-5 and J usage is TRBJ2-1; D is uncertain. The length of the CDR3 is 16 residues. V was cut by 2 bases and J by 0 bases, with 11 bases left in between. Germline values: CDR1 MNHEY, CDR2 SVGAGI. The CDR3 sequence is CASSYDGPSSYNEQFF. The CDR3 coding sequence is TGTGCCAGCAGTTACGACGGACCGAGCTCCTACAATGAGCAGTTCTTC.

Many counts were recorded for this clonotype. The chain has TRBV2 and TRBJ2-1; no reliable D call. CDR3 length: 12 amino acids. V was pared by 5 bases and J by 10 bases, with 12 bases between. In germline, CDR1 is SNHLY, CDR2 FYNNEI. This CDR3 reads CASSRILVEQFF. The CDR3 DNA reads as TGTGCCAGCAGTAGAATATTGGTGGAGCAGTTCTTC.

The sample holds many counts of this clonotype. The chain employs TRBV27 and TRBJ2-7; perhaps D is TRBD1 or TRBD2 (6 bases each). Germline V gene lookup returns CDR1 MNHEY and CDR2 SMNVEV (reference sequence). V was trimmed by 6 bases and J by 3 bases, leaving 21 bases between them. CDR3 length equals 16 residues. The CDR3 DNA sequence: TGTGCCAGCAGCTCAGGCCGGAGGGACACAGACTACGAGCAGTACTTC. Amino acids: CASSSGRRDTDYEQYF.

At least ten counts were recorded for this clonotype. In DNA, the CDR3 is TGTGCCAGCAGCGCATCACAGTCCACCTACGAGCAGTACTTC. Residues: CASSASQSTYEQYF. The rearrangement links TRBV7-9 to TRBJ2-7; D unresolved. CDR1 is SEHNR, CDR2 FQNEAQ, per germline (reference sequence). With 5 bases removed from V and 2 bases from J, the gap between germline ends came to 13 bases. The CDR3 has 14 residues.

This clonotype was seen only once. The chain uses TRBV7-9 and TRBJ1-1; D perhaps matches TRBD1 (6 bases). Between the trimmed V and J ends, which lost 6 bases and 3 bases, there was a span of 14 bases. The CDR3 consists of 14 residues. Germline V CDR1 and CDR2: SEHNR, FQNEAQ (reference sequence). The chain's CDR3 is CASRPSDRHTEAFF. DNA of the CDR3: TGTGCCAGCAGACCATCCGACAGGCACACTGAAGCTTTCTTT. Together with reference TRBV7-9 and TRBJ1-1, the CDR3 gives the full variable domain: DTGVSQNPRHKITKRGQNVTFRCDPISEHNRLYWYRQTLGQGPEFLTYFQNEAQLEKSRLLSDRFSAERPKGSFSTLEIQRTEQGDSAMYLCASRPSDRHTEAFFGQGTRLTVV.

Sample share makes this clonotype medium-sized. The gene calls are TRBV7-2 and TRBJ2-1; TRBD2 matches at 12 bases. Germline V gene data show CDR1 as SGHTA and CDR2 as FQGNSA. CDR3 length: 15 residues. The V gene end was trimmed by 4 bases and the J gene end by 2 bases; junction bases not matched to a gene: 0. CDR3 nucleotides: TGTGCCAGCAGCTCTAGCGGGGGGGCCTACAATGAGCAGTTCTTC. Amino acid sequence: CASSSSGGAYNEQFF.

The rearrangement joins TRBV7-2 to TRBJ1-4, with TRBD1 matching 12 bases. Trimming at V came to 1 base and at J to 0 bases, leaving 0 bases not matched to a gene. The V gene's germline CDR1 is SGHTA and CDR2 FQGNSA. The CDR3 spans 17 residues. CDR3 in amino acids: CASSLGDRGPTNEKLFF. The CDR3 nucleotides are TGTGCCAGCAGCTTAGGGGACAGGGGGCCAACTAATGAAAAACTGTTTTTT.

This clonotype was detected many times. This chain links TRBV7-2 with TRBJ1-1, with 9 bases fitting TRBD1. J gave up 5 bases and V 5 bases, and 6 bases lay outside the gene matches. CDR3 length: 14 residues. Germline V CDR1 and CDR2: SGHTA, FQGNSA. CDR3 sequence (DNA): TGTGCCAGCAGCAGTACAGGGGGCTGGACTGAAGCTTTCTTT. Translating it yields CASSSTGGWTEAFF.

In this sample, this clonotype turned up many times. The chain carries TRBV4-3 and TRBJ2-3; D is unresolved. With 0 bases removed from V and 2 bases from J, the gap between germline ends came to 9 bases. CDR1 is LGHNA, CDR2 YSLEER, per germline. The CDR3 is 15 residues long. Written as DNA, the CDR3 is TGCGCCAGCAGCCAAGAGGGCGGACCCACAGATACGCAGTATTTT. Protein sequence: CASSQEGGPTDTQYF.

This clonotype was counted many times. This rearrangement joins TRBV27 to TRBJ2-3, with D possibly TRBD1 on 6 matching bases. The germline V gene encodes CDR1 MNHEY and CDR2 SMNVEV (reference sequence). The CDR3 has 15 amino acids. Trimming took off 4 bases at V and 0 bases at J, with 11 bases between the two ends. This chain's CDR3 is CASSSGQSSTDTQYF. CDR3 nucleotide sequence: TGTGCCAGCAGTTCTGGACAGTCTAGCACAGATACGCAGTATTTT.

This clonotype has at least ten counts. The V and J genes are TRBV15 and TRBJ2-6, with D tentatively TRBD1 or TRBD2 (5 bases each). The CDR3 runs 16 residues. Germline V gives CDR1 LNHNV, CDR2 YYDKDF (reference sequence). Trimming removed 0 bases at V and 3 bases at J, with 9 bases between. CDR3 region: CATSRDRESGANVLTF. DNA of the CDR3: TGTGCCACCAGCAGAGACAGGGAGAGTGGGGCCAACGTCCTGACTTTC.